The clone carrying this TCR beta chain was observed once. As yet, its antigen is unknown. This sample is part of a study of Ad26.COV2.S vaccination and SARS-CoV-2 variants. The study's findings and limits: Greater spike-specific TCR breadth was seen in vaccine recipients than in placebo recipients.

Trimming cost V 1 base and J 6 bases, with 11 bases left between them. This CDR3 comprises 14 residues. Germline V gives CDR1 SGHDT, CDR2 YYEEEE. Assay: immunoSEQ multiplex PCR; the TCRdb copy retains only in-frame clones and omits some. The table has some 640,000 clones, about 90% seen once. Regarding treatment: 15 to 20 received Ad26.COV2.S at low or high dose, single or two shots; about 5 received placebo; per-sample allocation not given. Collection of samples fell on day 63 after the first vaccine or placebo injection. This TCR derives from a person between 18 and 65 years old who received the Ad26.COV2.S COVID-19 vaccine or a placebo. The chain carries TRBV5-6 and TRBJ2-4; D is possibly TRBD1 (5 bases). The sequencing here drew on peripheral blood, taken in a trial of Ad26.COV2.S vaccine versus placebo. Here the CDR3 DNA reads TGTGCCAGCAGCTTGTGGGGCGCATTAAACATTCAGTACTTC. Its translation: CASSLWGALNIQYF.